This T cell receptor beta chain was sequenced during a study of cytomegalovirus exposure and HLA in healthy donors (dated by TCRdb to about 2017). Concerning the study at large: A later analysis indicated that the 110 or so validation repertoires were generated on the platform also employed for the approximately 670 repertoires of the first cohort. The study was designed to test whether signatures of past pathogen exposure could be identified by cataloging public T cell receptors. Along with the approximately 670-subject first cohort, a separate validation cohort of over a hundred different subjects was used. To predict cytomegalovirus infection status, the study combined high-throughput TCR immunosequencing, statistical association of individual TCRs with disease status, and machine learning. General findings and caveats noted by the study authors: A later analysis lacked HLA typing for the validation cohort, so it scored co-occurrence in that cohort across all 110 or so repertoires. According to the authors, the approach could potentially be generalized to other disease states and immunological phenotypes. The study listed 150 to 200 TCR beta chains as associated with cytomegalovirus. Of the cluster scores, about 94% were above 0 in a later analysis, which found that TCRs clustered in the first cohort also tended to co-occur in the 130 or so validation repertoires. Most TCR sequences were observed very rarely across donors, whereas some public TCRs were present in many individuals. In vitro tests confirmed that a few of the cytomegalovirus-associated TCR beta chains recognize cytomegalovirus antigens. The classifier was reported to diagnose cytomegalovirus status with high specificity and sensitivity in both the original cohort and the validation cohort.

The library was obtained by the immunoSEQ multiplex PCR assay. As for the original processing: A statistical classification framework was built to diagnose cytomegalovirus status from the catalog of TCR beta chain sequences. The table comes from immuneACCESS by way of TCRdb, which keeps in-frame sequences with V and J called. Part of the clones is missing from these tables; in studies checked, under half for an unresolved V gene and the rest for unknown reasons. That table is the source of V, J and clone size, and D and trimming were worked out from the DNA. This sample lists about 57,000 clones; around 89% were detected once. The ten largest clonotypes hold 1.2% of the sample. From cysteine to phenylalanine, the CDR3 is 15 amino acids long. Only the CDR3 DNA stays, 45 bases, in frame from base 1. V and J are truncated by 5 bases and 2 bases respectively, leaving an intervening sequence of 13 bases. CDR1 and CDR2 are drawn from the germline V gene (reference sequence): SEHNR, FQNEAQ.

About this clone: What this receptor recognizes is not known. The sample holds no much larger clone one base away, and base qualities are not on file.

Donors formed part of the validation cohort, which comprised 120 subjects and was distinct from the first cohort of some 700 subjects. Sample: PBMCs. The chain uses TRBV7-9 and TRBJ2-1; matching of 5 bases hints at TRBD2 as the D gene. The TCR was taken from a woman aged 18 to 35 in good health and CMV-seronegative. The DNA reads TGTGCCAGCAGCCCCGAACGAGGGCCCTACAATGAGCAGTTCTTC. Its protein reads: CASSPERGPYNEQFF.